These T cell receptor beta chains were read from a single sample in a study of blood T cell repertoires in COVID-19. Clones were read by immunoSEQ multiplex PCR, and TCRdb kept only the in-frame ones, dropping some. This sample has 160,000 or so clones, with 82% found just once. What was sequenced was PBMCs or T cells enriched from blood (not recorded which). Receptors were obtained from a man between 60 and 70 years old who had recovered from COVID-19. The CDR3 runs from the conserved cysteine through the conserved F or W. A D gene is named only where the DNA matches it firmly. The size entry is marked missing in some rows and otherwise reads once, few, many or a size class.

TRBJ2-6	TRBD1	-	TRBV9	18	CASSVEGTVRSGANVLTF	TGTGCCAGCAGCGTAGAAGGGACAGTCCGATCTGGGGCCAACGTCCTGACTTTC
TRBJ1-3	TRBD1	-	TRBV3-1/TRBV3-2	16	CASSLVTGGSGNTIYF	TGTGCCAGCAGCCTAGTGACAGGGGGCTCTGGAAACACCATATATTTT
TRBJ2-2	TRBD1	-	TRBV7-9	15	CASSLGQGMTGELFF	TGTGCCAGCAGCTTAGGACAGGGGATGACCGGGGAGCTGTTTTTT
TRBJ1-1	-	-	TRBV7-2	14	CASSFGRADTEAFF	TGTGCCAGCAGCTTTGGCAGGGCCGACACTGAAGCTTTCTTT
TRBJ1-5	TRBD1	-	TRBV28	14	CASSSTGGNQPQHF	TGTGCCAGCAGTTCGACAGGGGGTAATCAGCCCCAGCATTTT
TRBJ2-1	TRBD2	-	TRBV3-1/TRBV3-2	15	CASSQAAGGRNEQFF	TGTGCCAGCAGCCAAGCAGCGGGGGGACGCAATGAGCAGTTCTTC
TRBJ2-5	TRBD2	few	TRBV6-5	14	CASRAAGGQETQYF	TGTGCCAGCAGGGCAGCGGGAGGGCAAGAGACCCAGTACTTC
TRBJ1-5	TRBD1	once	TRBV5-1	15	CASSEGTGSNQPQHF	TGCGCCAGCAGCGAAGGGACAGGTAGCAATCAGCCCCAGCATTTT
TRBJ2-3	-	-	TRBV5-1	17	CASSQNPAPSRADTQYF	TGCGCCAGCAGCCAGAATCCGGCGCCTAGCCGCGCAGATACGCAGTATTTT
TRBJ2-3	TRBD2	-	TRBV5-1	19	CASSRGGAGRAVGTDTQYF	TGCGCCAGCAGCCGCGGGGGTGCGGGGAGGGCCGTCGGGACAGATACGCAGTATTTT
TRBJ1-2	-	-	TRBV18	13	CASSQQDNYGYTF	TGTGCCAGCTCACAACAGGACAACTATGGCTACACCTTC
TRBJ1-1	TRBD1	few	TRBV2	15	CASSNRQGARTEAFF	TGTGCCAGCAGTAACCGACAGGGGGCGCGCACTGAAGCTTTCTTT
TRBJ2-7	TRBD2	-	TRBV2	13	CASNSGLASEQYF	TGTGCCAGCAATTCGGGACTAGCGAGCGAGCAGTACTTC
TRBJ1-4	-	-	TRBV27	13	CASRINWNEKLFF	TGTGCCAGCAGGATAAACTGGAATGAAAAACTGTTTTTT
TRBJ1-2	-	-	TRBV2	14	CASRETADLGGYTF	TGTGCCAGCAGGGAGACAGCTGATTTGGGCGGCTACACCTTC
TRBJ2-7	TRBD1	-	TRBV4-2	16	CASSQDPGQGVYEQYF	TGTGCCAGCAGCCAAGATCCTGGGCAGGGGGTCTACGAGCAGTACTTC
TRBJ1-4	-	once	TRBV28	14	CASSPGGSREKLFF	TGTGCCAGCAGTCCCGGGGGATCTCGTGAAAAACTGTTTTTT
TRBJ2-1	TRBD1	-	TRBV7-9	16	CASSAPGQGVLDEQFF	TGTGCCAGCAGCGCGCCGGGACAGGGTGTTCTCGATGAGCAGTTCTTC
TRBJ2-4	TRBD1	-	TRBV27	14	CASTGGLTKNIQYF	TGTGCCAGTACAGGGGGCTTAACCAAAAACATTCAGTACTTC
TRBJ1-5	-	-	TRBV21-1	19	CASSKVYGQGPGGNQPQHF	TGTGCCAGCAGCAAAGTATATGGACAGGGGCCCGGGGGCAATCAGCCCCAGCATTTT
TRBJ1-1	TRBD1	-	TRBV6-5	12	CATQRGLTEAFF	TGTGCCACACAAAGGGGGCTCACTGAAGCTTTCTTT
TRBJ2-2	-	-	TRBV9	16	CASSVVAKNGGGELFF	TGTGCCAGCAGCGTAGTGGCCAAGAATGGAGGCGGGGAGCTGTTTTTT
TRBJ2-5	TRBD1	-	TRBV11-3	18	CASLRLRTGGVGLETQYF	TGTGCCAGCCTCCGTTTAAGGACAGGGGGTGTAGGGCTCGAGACCCAGTACTTC
TRBJ2-2	TRBD1	few	TRBV2	14	CASSGTGRAGELFF	TGTGCCAGCAGTGGGACAGGGCGGGCCGGGGAGCTGTTTTTT
TRBJ2-7	TRBD1	once	TRBV5-1	13	CASSGGQLYEQYF	TGCGCCAGCAGCGGGGGACAGCTCTACGAGCAGTACTTC
TRBJ2-6	TRBD1	-	TRBV2	17	CASSDWTGGAGANVLTF	TGTGCCAGCAGTGACTGGACAGGGGGCGCTGGGGCCAACGTCCTGACTTTC
TRBJ1-5	-	-	TRBV19	15	CASSIGIAGNQPQHF	TGTGCCAGTAGTATTGGCATAGCGGGCAATCAGCCCCAGCATTTT
TRBJ2-3	TRBD2	-	TRBV7-9	18	CASSLAGLKRGSTDTQYF	TGTGCCAGCAGCTTAGCTGGGTTGAAGCGGGGTAGCACAGATACGCAGTATTTT
TRBJ2-1	TRBD1	-	TRBV5-1	19	CASSSAGQGTPGSYNEQFF	TGCGCCAGCAGCTCAGCGGGACAGGGAACTCCGGGCTCCTACAATGAGCAGTTCTTC
TRBJ2-2	-	few	TRBV5-1	16	CASSQGGRTNTGELFF	TGCGCCAGCAGCCAGGGGGGCAGAACTAACACCGGGGAGCTGTTTTTT
TRBJ2-2	TRBD1	-	TRBV28	14	CASSRDRATGELFF	TGTGCCAGCAGCCGGGACAGGGCAACGGGGGAGCTGTTTTTT
TRBJ1-2	TRBD1	-	TRBV7-9	16	CASSPGRTGANYGYTF	TGTGCCAGCAGCCCAGGGAGGACAGGGGCTAACTATGGCTACACCTTC
TRBJ1-2	-	once	TRBV29-1	11	CSLDTNYGYTF	TGCAGCTTGGACACAAACTATGGCTACACCTTC
TRBJ1-2	TRBD1	-	TRBV15	14	CATSRDRGRIGYTF	TGTGCCACCAGCAGAGACAGGGGGCGGATCGGCTACACCTTC
TRBJ1-1	-	-	TRBV6-4	13	CASSALMNTEAFF	TGTGCCAGCAGTGCTCTTATGAACACTGAAGCTTTCTTT
TRBJ2-3	-	-	TRBV29-1	14	CSVEWPQSTDTQYF	TGCAGCGTTGAGTGGCCGCAGAGCACAGATACGCAGTATTTT
TRBJ1-4	TRBD1	-	TRBV10-3	13	CANSGTGGEKLFF	TGTGCCAACTCCGGGACAGGGGGTGAAAAACTGTTTTTT
TRBJ1-6	TRBD1	-	TRBV28	19	CASSLLGTGVSSYNSPLHF	TGTGCCAGCAGTTTATTGGGAACAGGGGTCAGCTCCTATAATTCACCCCTCCACTTT
TRBJ1-5	-	-	TRBV5-3	16	CARSCPRQYSNQPQHF	TGTGCCAGAAGCTGCCCTCGACAGTATAGCAATCAGCCCCAGCATTTT
TRBJ1-4	-	-	TRBV3-1/TRBV3-2	17	CASSQVGLFATNEKLFF	TGTGCCAGCAGCCAAGTTGGGCTTTTCGCAACTAATGAAAAACTGTTTTTT
TRBJ1-3	TRBD1	-	TRBV3-1/TRBV3-2	13	CASSRDSRNTIYF	TGTGCCAGCAGCCGGGACAGCCGAAACACCATATATTTT
TRBJ2-7	-	-	TRBV5-1	14	CASSSQTSSYEQYF	TGCGCCAGCAGCTCCCAAACGAGCTCCTACGAGCAGTACTTC
TRBJ2-7	TRBD2	-	TRBV5-1	15	CASSPRTSGGYEQYF	TGCGCCAGCAGCCCCCGGACTAGCGGGGGGTACGAGCAGTACTTC
TRBJ1-5	-	few	TRBV12-1	17	CASSFVGGGQVNQPQHF	TGTGCCAGCAGCTTTGTGGGGGGGGGACAGGTCAATCAGCCCCAGCATTTT
TRBJ1-1	-	-	TRBV6-6	13	CASSYSQGSEAFF	TGTGCCAGCAGTTACTCCCAGGGCTCTGAAGCTTTCTTT
TRBJ2-1	TRBD2	-	TRBV4-1	16	CASSQVAGPSYNEQFF	TGCGCCAGCAGCCAAGTAGCGGGTCCTTCCTACAATGAGCAGTTCTTC
TRBJ2-6	TRBD1	-	TRBV2	16	CASSEDRGSGANVLTF	TGTGCCAGCAGTGAAGACAGGGGCTCTGGGGCCAACGTCCTGACTTTC
TRBJ2-5	TRBD2	once	TRBV5-8	15	CASSPGLAGQETQYF	TGTGCCAGCAGCCCGGGACTAGCGGGACAAGAGACCCAGTACTTC
TRBJ1-5	-	-	TRBV9	14	CASSVAGGNQPQHF	TGTGCCAGCAGCGTAGCAGGGGGCAATCAGCCCCAGCATTTT
TRBJ2-1	-	-	TRBV7-9	15	CASSPLGSTYNEQFF	TGTGCCAGCAGCCCCCTGGGCTCCACCTACAATGAGCAGTTCTTC
TRBJ2-1	TRBD2	-	TRBV11-1	16	CASSLIPSGSLNEQFF	TGTGCCAGCAGCCTAATCCCTAGCGGGAGCCTCAATGAGCAGTTCTTC
TRBJ1-1	TRBD1	-	TRBV6-5	14	CASSYRDSSTEAFF	TGTGCCAGCAGTTACCGGGACAGCTCCACTGAAGCTTTCTTT
TRBJ2-2	TRBD2	-	TRBV5-4	15	CASSLDLAGTGELFF	TGTGCCAGCAGCTTGGACCTAGCGGGCACCGGGGAGCTGTTTTTT
TRBJ2-5	TRBD1	-	TRBV19	16	CASSRSQGAGVETQYF	TGTGCCAGTAGTAGGTCACAGGGGGCTGGGGTAGAGACCCAGTACTTC
TRBJ1-5	-	-	TRBV19	13	CASSIGAGQPQHF	TGTGCCAGTAGTATAGGGGCAGGCCAGCCCCAGCATTTT